The 11 T cell receptor beta chains below were found in one sample sequenced in a study of T cell changes during pregnancy in multiple sclerosis. TCRdb's copy holds only in-frame clones and misses some; the assay was immunoSEQ multiplex PCR. Of tens of thousands of clones in the sample, approximately 92% were seen once. The specimen was peripheral blood, collected after pregnancy. These receptors were taken from a female donor with multiple sclerosis, enrolled in a pregnancy study.

The CDR3: CASSYGGGWPQHF. The CDR3 bases are TGTGCCAGCAGTTATGGCGGGGGGTGGCCCCAGCATTTT. The chain employs TRBV6-5 and TRBJ1-5, with D perhaps matching TRBD1 (5 bases). Per germline, CDR1 MNHEY and CDR2 SVGAGI. V was trimmed by 3 bases and J by 9 bases, leaving 12 bases between them. This CDR3 is built from 13 residues.

This clone was seen once. The rearrangement joins TRBV4-2 to TRBJ2-7; no reliable D call. Trimming took off 3 bases at V and 3 bases at J, with 9 bases between the two ends. Germline CDR1 is LGHNA and CDR2 is YNFKEQ. The CDR3 is made up of 13 amino acids. The CDR3 reads CASSHPPGYEQYF. The CDR3 DNA is TGTGCCAGCAGCCACCCTCCCGGCTACGAGCAGTACTTC.

V is TRBV5-4 and J is TRBJ1-1, with D uncertain. Germline CDR1 reads SGHNT; CDR2 reads YYREEE (reference sequence). Trimming removed 4 bases at V and 1 base at J, with 14 bases between. The CDR3 length is 15 residues. The CDR3, as DNA: TGTGCCAGCAGCGTAGTGGGCCAGCCGAACACTGAAGCTTTCTTT. It translates to CASSVVGQPNTEAFF.

For the CDR3, the DNA is TGTGCCAGCAGCGTAACTAGCGGAACCTACGAGCAGTACTTC. Translated: CASSVTSGTYEQYF. J is TRBJ2-7 and V is TRBV7-2; the match to TRBD2 covers 8 bases. The CDR3 loop spans 14 amino acids. Trimming removed 5 bases from V and 2 bases from J; junction bases left unmatched: 5. Germline CDR1 reads SGHTA; CDR2 reads FQGNSA.

The rearrangement joins TRBV9 to TRBJ2-1, with unresolved D. CDR3 size: 16 residues. Germline-derived CDR1 and CDR2 are SGDLS and YYNGEE. Trimming cost V 0 bases and J 7 bases, with 17 bases left between them. As DNA, the CDR3 is TGTGCCAGCAGCGTAGCCCAGCGACCGCGAGAAAATGAGCAGTTCTTC. It encodes CASSVAQRPRENEQFF.

The CDR3 is CASSRATGGETEAFF. The CDR3 nucleotides are TGTGCCAGCTCACGAGCGACAGGGGGGGAGACTGAAGCTTTCTTT. The genes are TRBV18 and TRBJ1-1; TRBD1 aligns across 9 bases. The V and J ends lost 4 bases and 5 bases, in that order; junction bases with no gene match: 8. CDR3 length: 15 amino acids. Germline values: CDR1 KGHSH, CDR2 LQKENI.

This clone was counted once. The chain is built from TRBV5-6 and TRBJ1-1; TRBD1 agrees at 7 bases. Germline values: CDR1 SGHDT, CDR2 YYEEEE. The CDR3 sequence is 19 residues long. Trimming took 1 base from V and 1 from J; bases not matched to a gene: 16. As DNA, the CDR3 is TGTGCCAGCAGCTTGTATTACCCTAGGGGACAGACTAAGAACACTGAAGCTTTCTTT. Translating it yields CASSLYYPRGQTKNTEAFF.

This clone has only a few counts. The chain has TRBV6-6 and TRBJ2-3; 10 bases are shared with TRBD2. V was clipped by 6 bases and J by 0 bases; unmatched bases: 3. The CDR3 length is 15 residues. Looked up from germline, CDR1 is MNHNY and CDR2 is SVGAGI (reference sequence). The CDR3 loop is CASRPSGRSTDTQYF. The CDR3 DNA follows: TGTGCCAGCAGACCTAGCGGGAGAAGCACAGATACGCAGTATTTT.

The genes are TRBV18 and TRBJ2-6; maybe TRBD2 (6 bases). The CDR3 contains 18 residues. Germline V gene data show CDR1 as KGHSH and CDR2 as LQKENI. Trimming removed 4 bases at V and 1 base at J, with 17 bases between. The CDR3 coding sequence is TGTGCCAGCTCACAATCGGGGGTATTATTTTCTGGGGCCAACGTCCTGACTTTC. Its protein is CASSQSGVLFSGANVLTF. Complete variable domain (other parts from reference TRBV18 and TRBJ2-6): NAGVMQNPRHLVRRRGQEARLRCSPMKGHSHVYWYRQLPEEGLKFMVYLQKENIIDESGMPKERFSAEFPKEGPSILRIQQVVRGDSAAYFCASSQSGVLFSGANVLTFGAGSRLTVL.

The sample holds one count of this clone. V and J are TRBV6-5 and TRBJ1-4; 7 bases map to TRBD1. Germline V CDR1 and CDR2: MNHEY, SVGAGI. The CDR3 is 15 amino acids. V lost 5 bases to trimming and J lost 7 bases; unmatched junction nucleotides: 10. CDR3 nucleotide sequence: TGTGCCAGCAGTCCAGGGGGACGGATTAGTGAAAAACTGTTTTTT. It specifies CASSPGGRISEKLFF.

The chain joins TRBV4-1 to TRBJ1-4; D gene uncertain. The CDR3 runs to 18 residues. V was trimmed by 0 bases and J by 6 bases, leaving 20 bases between them. CDR1 is MGHRA, CDR2 YSYEKL, per germline. As DNA, the CDR3 is TGCGCCAGCAGCCAAGATCCAGGACTCAGATACCGGCATGAAAAACTGTTTTTT. Translating gives CASSQDPGLRYRHEKLFF.